This TCR beta chain was obtained from a study of cytomegalovirus exposure and HLA in healthy donors. Study-level findings and limits: TCR beta V segments were, for the most part, productive about 87% or about 30% of the time in an earlier analysis. Altogether, 160 or so TCR beta chains were recorded as cytomegalovirus-associated.

In the PCR, 60 Vbeta and 13 Jbeta primers were used. Data came from immunoSEQ multiplex PCR; TCRdb stores just in-frame clones and leaves some out. The sample consists of about 170,000 clones, more than 70% of them appearing once. V lost 6 bases, J lost 8 bases, and 8 bases stayed unmatched. CDR3 length equals 15 residues. Germline V gene sequence: CDR1 MDHEN, CDR2 SYDVKM. Sampled while nominally healthy, donors likely had unrecorded immune exposures. On this clone itself: What it binds is not known.

The sample consisted of PBMCs. The receptor was derived from a girl aged 5-17 years in good health and CMV-seronegative. This chain joins TRBV28 and TRBJ2-1, with TRBD2 matching 12 bases. This CDR3 reads CASRGTSGPRDEQFF. The CDR3 region has the DNA TGTGCCAGCAGGGGGACTAGCGGGCCCCGGGATGAGCAGTTCTTC.